This T cell receptor (beta chain) was observed in a study of OX40 agonist ivuxolimab in advanced cancers. For the study in its entirety: Ivuxolimab was an agonistic, fully human IgG2 monoclonal antibody directed against OX40 (CD134), a costimulatory receptor. Among the 50 to 55 dose-escalation patients, some 20 had hepatocellular carcinoma, approximately 15 melanoma, 9 renal cell carcinoma and 9 head and neck cancer. Prior anti-PD-1, anti-PD-L1 or anti-CTLA-4 therapy was permitted, and approximately 40% of dose-escalation patients had received checkpoint inhibitors. The paper describes the monotherapy dose-escalation part (N = 52 patients) of the phase I trial of ivuxolimab. Intravenous ivuxolimab was administered to patients every 2 weeks at six dose levels: 0.01, 0.1, 0.3, 1.5, 3 and 10 mg/kg. Peripheral TCRbeta sequencing aimed to test whether ivuxolimab altered TCR sequence diversity and caused clonal T-cell expansion. The dose-escalation cohort was 82.7% male with a mean age of around 64 years, ranging from roughly 23 to 85. Partial responses occurred in three dose-escalation patients, of whom one had hepatocellular carcinoma and two had cutaneous melanoma. What the study reported, not specific to this receptor: Antigen specificity was not determined for the clonally expanded peripheral T cells. After ivuxolimab, expanded clones were on average more numerous among CD8+ T cells than among CD4+ T cells. In the 0.1-3.0 mg/kg groups, partial responders had among the lowest normalized peripheral clonal expansion, particularly in CD8+ T cells. Low levels of normalized T-cell clonal expansion were also seen in some nonresponding patients. At doses from 0.1 to 3.0 mg/kg, clonal expansion was seen in both CD4+ and CD8+ blood T cells between baseline and week 6.

Patients with a history of autoimmune disease or receiving systemic immunosuppression were excluded from the trial. Peripheral blood for TCR sequencing was drawn from every dose cohort at baseline, at cycle 4 day 1 and at cycle 7 day 1. Samples were obtained from an open-label, multicenter, first-in-human phase I dose-escalation trial of ivuxolimab. Adults with locally advanced or metastatic melanoma, renal cell carcinoma, hepatocellular carcinoma or head and neck squamous cell carcinoma were enrolled in the trial. Before TCR sequencing, CD4+ T cells and CD8+ T cells from peripheral blood were sorted into separate populations. As for this clone: The specificity of this receptor is unknown. Nothing much larger sits one base from this clone, and base qualities are not available.

For sequencing of the TCRbeta CDR3 region, genomic DNA was extracted from the sorted cells. TCRbeta CDR3 regions were sequenced using the immunoSEQ Assay. TCRdb obtained this table from immuneACCESS and retained in-frame rearrangements with V and J assigned. These tables miss some clones; where compared with another copy, unresolved V genes account for less than half of the shortfall, and the remainder is unexplained. The sample contains about 61,000 clones, 75% to 90% of them found a single time. The ten largest make up over 0.45% of the sample. The CDR3 starts with the cysteine, ends with the phenylalanine, and has 13 residues. CDR3 DNA only is kept here, 39 bases in frame from base 1. According to the germline V gene, CDR1 reads SQVTM and CDR2 reads ANQGSEA. V gives up 6 bases and J gives up 4 bases, and the segment between their germline ends measures 15 bases.

Sequences were derived from CD4+ or CD8+ T cells sorted from blood, sampled in a trial of the OX40 agonist ivuxolimab. The rearranged segments are TRBV29-1 and TRBJ1-1; the D gene remains uncertain. This receptor was taken from an adult with an advanced solid tumor such as melanoma, head and neck, liver or kidney cancer. Read as DNA, the sequence is TGCAGCGTGACTCAAAGTTCGGGCACTGAAGCTTTCTTT. Translation gives CSVTQSSGTEAFF.